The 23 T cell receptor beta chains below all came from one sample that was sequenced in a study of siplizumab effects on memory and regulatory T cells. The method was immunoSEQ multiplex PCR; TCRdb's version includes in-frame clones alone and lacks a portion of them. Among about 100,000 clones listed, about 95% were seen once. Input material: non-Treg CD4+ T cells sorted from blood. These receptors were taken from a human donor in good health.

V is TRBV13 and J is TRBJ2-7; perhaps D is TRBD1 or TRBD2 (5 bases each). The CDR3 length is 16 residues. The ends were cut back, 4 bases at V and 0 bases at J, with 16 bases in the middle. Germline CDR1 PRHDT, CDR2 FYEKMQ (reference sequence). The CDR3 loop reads CASSSQRGAYSYEQYF. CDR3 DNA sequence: TGTGCCAGCAGCTCCCAGAGAGGGGCGTACTCCTACGAGCAGTACTTC.

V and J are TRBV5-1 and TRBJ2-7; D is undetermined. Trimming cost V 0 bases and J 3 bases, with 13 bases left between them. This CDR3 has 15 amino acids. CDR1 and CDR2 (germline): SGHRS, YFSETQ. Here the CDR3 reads CASSLVNSFLYEQYF. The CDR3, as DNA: TGCGCCAGCAGCTTGGTAAACAGCTTCCTCTACGAGCAGTACTTC.

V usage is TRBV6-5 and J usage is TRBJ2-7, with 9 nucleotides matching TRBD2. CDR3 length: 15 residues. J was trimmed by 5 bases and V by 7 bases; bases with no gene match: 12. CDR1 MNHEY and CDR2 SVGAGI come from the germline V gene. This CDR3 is CASTALAGSLHEQYF. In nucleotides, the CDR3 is TGTGCCAGCACCGCCCTAGCGGGATCCCTCCACGAGCAGTACTTC.

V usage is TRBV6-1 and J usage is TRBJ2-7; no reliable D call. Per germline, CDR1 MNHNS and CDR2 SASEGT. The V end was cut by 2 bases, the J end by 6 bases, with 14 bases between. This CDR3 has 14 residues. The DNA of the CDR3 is TGTGCCAGCAGTGAAACGTCCTATTCGGGCGAGCAGTACTTC. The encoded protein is CASSETSYSGEQYF.

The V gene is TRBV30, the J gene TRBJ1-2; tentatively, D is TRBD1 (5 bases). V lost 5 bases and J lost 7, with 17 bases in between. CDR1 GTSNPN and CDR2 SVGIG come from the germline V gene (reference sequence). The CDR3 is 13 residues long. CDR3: CAWAFRVKAGYTF. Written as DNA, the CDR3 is TGTGCCTGGGCTTTCAGGGTGAAGGCTGGCTACACCTTC.

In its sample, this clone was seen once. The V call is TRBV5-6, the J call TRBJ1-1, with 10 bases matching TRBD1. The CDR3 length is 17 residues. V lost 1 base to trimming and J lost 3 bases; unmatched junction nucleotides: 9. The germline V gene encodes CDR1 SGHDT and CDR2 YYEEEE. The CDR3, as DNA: TGTGCCAGCAGCTTGATCCCGGACAGGGGGAGGTACACTGAAGCTTTCTTT. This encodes CASSLIPDRGRYTEAFF.

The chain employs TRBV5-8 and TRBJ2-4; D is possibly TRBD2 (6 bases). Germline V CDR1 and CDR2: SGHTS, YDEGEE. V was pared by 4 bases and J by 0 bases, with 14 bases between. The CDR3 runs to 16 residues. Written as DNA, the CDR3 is TGTGCCAGCAGCCTGGACGGGGGACTAGCCAAAAACATTCAGTACTTC. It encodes CASSLDGGLAKNIQYF. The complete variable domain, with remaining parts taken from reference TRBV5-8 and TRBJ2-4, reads EAGVTQSPTHLIKTRGQQATLRCSPISGHTSVYWYQQALGLGLQFLLWYDEGEERNRGNFPPRFSGRQFPNYSSELNVNALELEDSALYLCASSLDGGLAKNIQYFGAGTRLSVL.

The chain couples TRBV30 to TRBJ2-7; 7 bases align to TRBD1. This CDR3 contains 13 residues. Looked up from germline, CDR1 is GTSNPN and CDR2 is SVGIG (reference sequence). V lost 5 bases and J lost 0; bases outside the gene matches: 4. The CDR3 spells CAWGTGASYEQYF. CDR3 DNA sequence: TGTGCCTGGGGAACAGGGGCCTCCTACGAGCAGTACTTC.

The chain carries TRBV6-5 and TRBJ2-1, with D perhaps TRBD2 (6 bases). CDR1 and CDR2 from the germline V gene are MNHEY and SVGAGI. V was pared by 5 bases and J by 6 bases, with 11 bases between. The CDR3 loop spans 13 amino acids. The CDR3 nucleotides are TGTGCCAGCAGTGGGCGGGGCCGCAATGAGCAGTTCTTC. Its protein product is CASSGRGRNEQFF.

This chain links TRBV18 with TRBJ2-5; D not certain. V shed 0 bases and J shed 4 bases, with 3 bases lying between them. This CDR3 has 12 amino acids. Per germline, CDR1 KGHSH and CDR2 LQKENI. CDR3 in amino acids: CASSPPGETQYF. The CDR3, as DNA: TGTGCCAGCTCACCACCGGGAGAGACCCAGTACTTC.

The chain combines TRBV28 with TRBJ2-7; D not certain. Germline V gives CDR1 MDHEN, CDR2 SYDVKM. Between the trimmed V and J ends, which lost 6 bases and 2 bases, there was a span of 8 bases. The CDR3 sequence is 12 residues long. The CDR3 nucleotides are TGTGCCAGCAGATCCGGGCCCTACGAGCAGTACTTC. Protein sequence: CASRSGPYEQYF.

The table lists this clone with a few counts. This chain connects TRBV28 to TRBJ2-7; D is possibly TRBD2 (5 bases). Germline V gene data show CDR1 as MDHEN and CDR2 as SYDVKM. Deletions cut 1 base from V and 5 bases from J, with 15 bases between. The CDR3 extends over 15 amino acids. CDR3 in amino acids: CASSLFGGGDDEQYF. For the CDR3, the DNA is TGTGCCAGCAGTTTATTTGGAGGTGGCGATGACGAGCAGTACTTC. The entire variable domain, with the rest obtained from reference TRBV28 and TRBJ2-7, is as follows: DVKVTQSSRYLVKRTGEKVFLECVQDMDHENMFWYRQDPGLGLRLIYFSYDVKMKEKGDIPEGYSVSREKKERFSLILESASTNQTSMYLCASSLFGGGDDEQYFGPGTRLTVT.

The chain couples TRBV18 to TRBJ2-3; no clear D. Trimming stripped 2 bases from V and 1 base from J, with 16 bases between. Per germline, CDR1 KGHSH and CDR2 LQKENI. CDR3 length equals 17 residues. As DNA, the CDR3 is TGTGCCAGCTCACCAGGGCCGAGCGTTATCGGCACAGATACGCAGTATTTT. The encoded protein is CASSPGPSVIGTDTQYF.

The CDR3 bases are TGTGCCAGCAGCTTCACAGGGGGCTTTACTGAAGCTTTCTTT. Translated: CASSFTGGFTEAFF. The chain carries TRBV7-3 and TRBJ1-1; 9 positions match TRBD1. The CDR3 covers 14 residues. Germline CDR1 is SGHTA and CDR2 is FQGTGA. Trimming at V came to 3 bases and at J to 5 bases, leaving 4 bases not matched to a gene.

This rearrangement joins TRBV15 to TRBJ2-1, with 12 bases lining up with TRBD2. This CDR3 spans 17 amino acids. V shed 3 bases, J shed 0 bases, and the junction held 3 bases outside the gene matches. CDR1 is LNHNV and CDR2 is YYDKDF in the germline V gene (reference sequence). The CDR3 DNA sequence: TGTGCCACCAGCAGGGGACTAGCGGGCGACTCCTACAATGAGCAGTTCTTC. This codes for CATSRGLAGDSYNEQFF.

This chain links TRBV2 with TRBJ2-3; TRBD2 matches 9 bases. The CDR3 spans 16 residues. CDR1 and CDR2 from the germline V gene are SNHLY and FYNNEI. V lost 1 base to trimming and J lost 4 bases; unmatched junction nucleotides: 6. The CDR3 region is CASSEGTSVFADTQYF. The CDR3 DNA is TGTGCCAGCAGTGAAGGGACTAGCGTGTTTGCAGATACGCAGTATTTT.

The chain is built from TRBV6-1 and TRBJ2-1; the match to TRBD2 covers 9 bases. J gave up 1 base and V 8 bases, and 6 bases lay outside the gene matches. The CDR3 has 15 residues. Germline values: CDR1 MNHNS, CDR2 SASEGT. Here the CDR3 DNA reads TGTGCCAGCGTGACTAGCGGCGTTTCCTACAATGAGCAGTTCTTC. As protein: CASVTSGVSYNEQFF.

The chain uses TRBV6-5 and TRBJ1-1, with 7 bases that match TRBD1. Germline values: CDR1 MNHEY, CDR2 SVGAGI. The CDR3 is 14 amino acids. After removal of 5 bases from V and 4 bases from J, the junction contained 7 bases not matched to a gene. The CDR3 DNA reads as TGTGCCAGCAGTCCTTGGACAGGAAGCACTGAAGCTTTCTTT. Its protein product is CASSPWTGSTEAFF.

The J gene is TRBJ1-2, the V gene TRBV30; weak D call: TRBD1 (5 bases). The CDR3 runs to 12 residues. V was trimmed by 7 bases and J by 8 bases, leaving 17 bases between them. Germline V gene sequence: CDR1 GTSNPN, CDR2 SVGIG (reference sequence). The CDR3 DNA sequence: TGTGCCTACCCGTGGGGGACGGGGGGCTACACCTTC. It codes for CAYPWGTGGYTF. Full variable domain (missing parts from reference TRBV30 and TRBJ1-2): SQTIHQWPATLVQPVGSPLSLECTVEGTSNPNLYWYRQAAGRGLQLLFYSVGIGQISSEVPQNLSASRPQDRQFILSSKKLLLSDSGFYLCAYPWGTGGYTFGSGTRLTVV.

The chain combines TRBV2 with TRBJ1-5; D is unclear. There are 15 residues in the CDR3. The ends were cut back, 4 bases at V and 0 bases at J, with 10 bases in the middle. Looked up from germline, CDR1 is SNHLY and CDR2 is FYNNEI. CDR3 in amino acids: CASSGQTNSNQPQHF. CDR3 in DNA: TGTGCCAGCAGTGGACAAACAAATAGCAATCAGCCCCAGCATTTT.

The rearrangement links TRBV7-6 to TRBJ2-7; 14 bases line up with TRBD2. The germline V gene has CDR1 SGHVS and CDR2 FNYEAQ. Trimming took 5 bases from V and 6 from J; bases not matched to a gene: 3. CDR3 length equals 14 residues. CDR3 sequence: CASSQGLAGAEQYF. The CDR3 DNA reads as TGTGCCAGCAGCCAGGGACTAGCGGGAGCCGAGCAGTACTTC.

CDR3 amino acids: CASSLAEPGVEQFF. The DNA for the CDR3 is TGTGCCAGCAGCTTAGCTGAACCTGGGGTTGAGCAGTTCTTC. The chain carries TRBV7-8 and TRBJ2-1; D is ambiguous. Trimming left V 0 bases short and J 9 bases short, with 12 bases between. The CDR3 length is 14 residues. CDR1 and CDR2 (germline): SGHVS, FQNEAQ.

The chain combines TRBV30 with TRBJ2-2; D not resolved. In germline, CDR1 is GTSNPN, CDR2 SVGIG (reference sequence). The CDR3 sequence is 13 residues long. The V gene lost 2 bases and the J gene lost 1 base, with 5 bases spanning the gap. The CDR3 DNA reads TGTGCCTGGAGTCGGCAGAACACCGGGGAGCTGTTTTTT. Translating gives CAWSRQNTGELFF.